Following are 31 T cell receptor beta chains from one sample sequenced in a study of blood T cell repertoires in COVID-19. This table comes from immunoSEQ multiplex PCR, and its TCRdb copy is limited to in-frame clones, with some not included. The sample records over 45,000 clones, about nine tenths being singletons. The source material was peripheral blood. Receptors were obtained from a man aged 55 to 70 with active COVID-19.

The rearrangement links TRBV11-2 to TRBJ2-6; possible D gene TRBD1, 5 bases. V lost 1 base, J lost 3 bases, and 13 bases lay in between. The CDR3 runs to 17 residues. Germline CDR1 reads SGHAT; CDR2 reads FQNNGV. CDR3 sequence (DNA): TGTGCCAGCAGCTTAGGAAGGCAGGGTTATGGGGCCAACGTCCTGACTTTC. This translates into CASSLGRQGYGANVLTF.

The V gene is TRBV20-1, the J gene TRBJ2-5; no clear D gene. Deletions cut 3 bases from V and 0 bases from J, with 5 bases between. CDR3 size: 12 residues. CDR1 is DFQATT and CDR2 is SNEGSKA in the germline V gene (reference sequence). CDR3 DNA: TGCAGTGCTAGTCTACACCAAGAGACCCAGTACTTC. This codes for CSASLHQETQYF.

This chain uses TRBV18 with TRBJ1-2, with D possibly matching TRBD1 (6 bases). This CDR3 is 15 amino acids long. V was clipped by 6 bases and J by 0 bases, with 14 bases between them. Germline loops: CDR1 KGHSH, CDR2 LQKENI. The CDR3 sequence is CASSPAGAANYGYTF. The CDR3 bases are TGTGCCAGCTCCCCCGCGGGGGCGGCTAACTATGGCTACACCTTC.

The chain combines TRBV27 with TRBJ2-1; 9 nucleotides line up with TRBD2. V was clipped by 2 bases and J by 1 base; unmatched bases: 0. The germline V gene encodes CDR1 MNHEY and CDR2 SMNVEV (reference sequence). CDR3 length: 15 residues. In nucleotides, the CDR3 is TGTGCCAGCAGTTTAGCGGGAGGGTCCTACAATGAGCAGTTCTTC. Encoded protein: CASSLAGGSYNEQFF.

CDR3 bases: TGTGCCACCAGCAGAGGCGGGTCACCGGCTTTCTTT. Its protein is CATSRGGSPAFF. The chain is built from TRBV15 and TRBJ1-1; no firm D call. Trimming stripped 1 base from V and 11 bases from J, with 11 bases between. Germline-derived CDR1 and CDR2 are LNHNV and YYDKDF (reference sequence). CDR3 length: 12 residues.

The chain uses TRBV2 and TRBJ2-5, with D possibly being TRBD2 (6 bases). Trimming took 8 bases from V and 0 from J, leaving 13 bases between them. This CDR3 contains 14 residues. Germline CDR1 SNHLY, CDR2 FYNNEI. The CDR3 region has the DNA TGTGCCAGCCCCGGGAGAGCGGACCAAGAGACCCAGTACTTC. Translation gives CASPGRADQETQYF.

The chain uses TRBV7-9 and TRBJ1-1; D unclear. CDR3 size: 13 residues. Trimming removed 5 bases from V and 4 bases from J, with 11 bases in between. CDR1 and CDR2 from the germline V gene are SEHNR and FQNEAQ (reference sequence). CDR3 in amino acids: CASSVREVTEAFF. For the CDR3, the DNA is TGTGCCAGCAGCGTCCGCGAGGTCACTGAAGCTTTCTTT.

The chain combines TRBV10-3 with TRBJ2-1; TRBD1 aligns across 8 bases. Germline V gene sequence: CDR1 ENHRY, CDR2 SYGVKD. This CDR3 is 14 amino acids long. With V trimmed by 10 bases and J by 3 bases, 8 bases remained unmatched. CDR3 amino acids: CATAPDRVYNEQFF. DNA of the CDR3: TGTGCCACCGCCCCGGACAGGGTCTACAATGAGCAGTTCTTC.

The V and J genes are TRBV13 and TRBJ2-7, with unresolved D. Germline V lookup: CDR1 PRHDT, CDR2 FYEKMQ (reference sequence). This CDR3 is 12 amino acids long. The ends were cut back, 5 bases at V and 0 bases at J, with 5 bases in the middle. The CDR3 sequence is CASSRSSYEQYF. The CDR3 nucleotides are TGTGCCAGCAGCCGGAGCTCCTACGAGCAGTACTTC.

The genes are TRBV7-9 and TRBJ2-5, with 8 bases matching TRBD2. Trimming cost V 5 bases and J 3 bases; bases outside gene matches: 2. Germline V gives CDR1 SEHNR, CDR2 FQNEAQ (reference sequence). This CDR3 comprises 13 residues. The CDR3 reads CASSLSGKETQYF. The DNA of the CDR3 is TGTGCCAGCAGCCTTAGCGGGAAAGAGACCCAGTACTTC. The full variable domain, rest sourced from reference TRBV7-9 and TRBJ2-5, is DTGVSQNPRHKITKRGQNVTFRCDPISEHNRLYWYRQTLGQGPEFLTYFQNEAQLEKSRLLSDRFSAERPKGSFSTLEIQRTEQGDSAMYLCASSLSGKETQYFGPGTRLLVL.

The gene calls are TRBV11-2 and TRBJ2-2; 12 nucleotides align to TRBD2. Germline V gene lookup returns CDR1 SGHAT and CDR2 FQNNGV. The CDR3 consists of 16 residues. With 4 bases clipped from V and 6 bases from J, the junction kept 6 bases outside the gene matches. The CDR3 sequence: CASSSLASGRAGELFF. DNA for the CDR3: TGTGCCAGCAGCTCTTTAGCTAGCGGGAGGGCCGGGGAGCTGTTTTTT.

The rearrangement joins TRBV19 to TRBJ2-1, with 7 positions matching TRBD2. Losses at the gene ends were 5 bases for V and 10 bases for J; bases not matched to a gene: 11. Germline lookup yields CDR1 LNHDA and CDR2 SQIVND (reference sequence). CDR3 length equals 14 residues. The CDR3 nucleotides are TGTGCCAGTAGTCCAACGAGCGGGATATGGGAGCAGTTCTTC. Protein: CASSPTSGIWEQFF.

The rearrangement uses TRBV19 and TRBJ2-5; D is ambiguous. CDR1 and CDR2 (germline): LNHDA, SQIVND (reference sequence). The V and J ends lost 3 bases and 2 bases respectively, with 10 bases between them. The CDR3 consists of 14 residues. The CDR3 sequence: CASSMMSAQETQYF. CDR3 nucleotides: TGTGCCAGTAGTATGATGAGCGCACAAGAGACCCAGTACTTC.

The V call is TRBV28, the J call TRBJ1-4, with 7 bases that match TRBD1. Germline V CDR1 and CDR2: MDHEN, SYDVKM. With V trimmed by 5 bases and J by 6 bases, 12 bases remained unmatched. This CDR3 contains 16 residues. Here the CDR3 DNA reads TGTGCCAGCAGTCCCCCCCAGGGGGAAATGGATGAAAAACTGTTTTTT. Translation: CASSPPQGEMDEKLFF.

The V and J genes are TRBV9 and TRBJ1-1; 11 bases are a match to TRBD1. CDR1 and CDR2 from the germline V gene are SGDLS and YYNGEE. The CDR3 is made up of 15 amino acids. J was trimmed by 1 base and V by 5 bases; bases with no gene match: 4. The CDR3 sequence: CASRKGQGENTEAFF. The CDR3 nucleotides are TGTGCCAGCAGGAAGGGACAGGGGGAGAACACTGAAGCTTTCTTT.

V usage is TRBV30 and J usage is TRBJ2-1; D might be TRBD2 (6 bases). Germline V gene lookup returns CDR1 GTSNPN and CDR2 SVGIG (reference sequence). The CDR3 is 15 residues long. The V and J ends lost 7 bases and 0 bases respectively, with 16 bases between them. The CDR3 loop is CASSAGSLSYNEQFF. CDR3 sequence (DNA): TGTGCCTCTAGCGCGGGGAGCCTCTCCTACAATGAGCAGTTCTTC.

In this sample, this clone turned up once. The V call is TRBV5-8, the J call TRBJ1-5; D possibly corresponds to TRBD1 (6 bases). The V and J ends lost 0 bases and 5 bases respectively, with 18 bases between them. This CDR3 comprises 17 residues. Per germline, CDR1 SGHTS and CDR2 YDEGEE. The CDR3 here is CASSLDLLTGIHQPQHF. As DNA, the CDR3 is TGTGCCAGCAGCTTGGACCTCCTCACAGGGATCCATCAGCCCCAGCATTTT.

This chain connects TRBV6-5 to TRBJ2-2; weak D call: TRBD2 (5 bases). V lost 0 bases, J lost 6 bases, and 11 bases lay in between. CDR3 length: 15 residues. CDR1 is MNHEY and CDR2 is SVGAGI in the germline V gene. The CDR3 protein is CASSYSVGVAGELFF. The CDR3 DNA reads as TGTGCCAGCAGTTACTCGGTGGGAGTTGCCGGGGAGCTGTTTTTT.

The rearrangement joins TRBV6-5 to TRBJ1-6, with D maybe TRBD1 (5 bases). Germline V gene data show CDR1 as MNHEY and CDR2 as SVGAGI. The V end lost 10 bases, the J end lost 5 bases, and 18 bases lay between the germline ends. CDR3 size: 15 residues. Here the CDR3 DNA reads TGTGCCACCAAAAGGAGGGGAGGGAATAATTCACCCCTCCACTTT. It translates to CATKRRGGNNSPLHF.

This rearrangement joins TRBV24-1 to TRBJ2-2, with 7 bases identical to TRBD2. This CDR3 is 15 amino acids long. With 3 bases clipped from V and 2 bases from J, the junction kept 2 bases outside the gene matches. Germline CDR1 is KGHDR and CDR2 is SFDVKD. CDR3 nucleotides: TGTGCCACCAGTGATCAGCGGGGAAACACCGGGGAGCTGTTTTTT. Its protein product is CATSDQRGNTGELFF.

CDR3 coding DNA: TGCGCCAGCAGCCAGGCTTGGACAGGGAAATCTTACAATGAGCAGTTCTTC. Amino acid sequence: CASSQAWTGKSYNEQFF. V and J are TRBV4-1 and TRBJ2-1; 8 nucleotides match TRBD1. In germline, CDR1 is MGHRA, CDR2 YSYEKL. The V gene end was trimmed by 3 bases and the J gene end by 4 bases; junction bases not matched to a gene: 11. This CDR3 is 17 amino acids long.

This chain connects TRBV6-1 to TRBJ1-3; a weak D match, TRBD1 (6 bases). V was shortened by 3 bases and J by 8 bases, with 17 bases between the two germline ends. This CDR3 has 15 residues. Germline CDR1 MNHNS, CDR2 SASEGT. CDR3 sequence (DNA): TGTGCCAGCAGTGAGGGCACAGGGACGTTGGACACCATATATTTT. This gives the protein CASSEGTGTLDTIYF.

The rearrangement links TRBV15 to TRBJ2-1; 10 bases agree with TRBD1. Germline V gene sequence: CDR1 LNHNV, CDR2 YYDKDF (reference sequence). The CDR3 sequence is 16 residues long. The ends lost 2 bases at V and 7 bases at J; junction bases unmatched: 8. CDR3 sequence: CATSRYGTGAGNEQFF. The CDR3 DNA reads TGTGCCACCAGCAGATACGGGACAGGGGCGGGTAATGAGCAGTTCTTC.

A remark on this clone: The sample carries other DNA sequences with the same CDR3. The CDR3 here is CASSLGGSSYNEQFF. CDR3 bases: TGTGCCAGCAGCTTAGGCGGGTCTTCATACAATGAGCAGTTCTTC. The J gene is TRBJ2-1, the V gene TRBV11-2, with D tentatively TRBD2 (5 bases). Trimming stripped 1 base from V and 4 bases from J, with 11 bases between. CDR1 and CDR2 from the germline V gene are SGHAT and FQNNGV. CDR3 size: 15 residues.

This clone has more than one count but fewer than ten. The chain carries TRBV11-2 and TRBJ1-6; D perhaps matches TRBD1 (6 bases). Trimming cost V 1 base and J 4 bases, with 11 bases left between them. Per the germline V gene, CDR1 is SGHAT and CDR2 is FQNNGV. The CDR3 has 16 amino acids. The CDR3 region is CASSLVGADYNSPLHF. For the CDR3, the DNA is TGTGCCAGCAGCTTAGTGGGGGCTGATTATAATTCACCCCTCCACTTT.

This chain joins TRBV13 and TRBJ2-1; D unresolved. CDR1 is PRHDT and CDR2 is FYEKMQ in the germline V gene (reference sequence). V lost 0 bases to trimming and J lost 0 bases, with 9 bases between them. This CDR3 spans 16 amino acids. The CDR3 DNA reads TGTGCCAGCAGCTTAGGCTATAAGAGCTCCTACAATGAGCAGTTCTTC. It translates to CASSLGYKSSYNEQFF.

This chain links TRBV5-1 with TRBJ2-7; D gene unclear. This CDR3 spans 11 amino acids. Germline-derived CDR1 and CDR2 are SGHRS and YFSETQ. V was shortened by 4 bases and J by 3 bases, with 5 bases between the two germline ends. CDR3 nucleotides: TGCGCCAGCAGCCTAGACTACGAGCAGTACTTC. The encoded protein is CASSLDYEQYF.

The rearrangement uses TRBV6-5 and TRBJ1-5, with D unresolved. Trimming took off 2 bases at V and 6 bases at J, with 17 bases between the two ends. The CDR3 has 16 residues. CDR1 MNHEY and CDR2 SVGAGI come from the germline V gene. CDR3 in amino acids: CASSYARQAEGQPQHF. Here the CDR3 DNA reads TGTGCCAGCAGTTACGCCCGGCAGGCCGAGGGTCAGCCCCAGCATTTT.

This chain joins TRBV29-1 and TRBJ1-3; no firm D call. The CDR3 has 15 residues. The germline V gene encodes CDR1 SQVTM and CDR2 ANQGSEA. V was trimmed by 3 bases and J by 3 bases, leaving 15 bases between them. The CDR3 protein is CSVELFGERGNTIYF. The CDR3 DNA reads TGCAGCGTTGAGTTGTTCGGGGAACGTGGAAACACCATATATTTT. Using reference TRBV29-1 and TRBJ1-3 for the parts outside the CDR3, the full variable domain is SAVISQKPSRDICQRGTSLTIQCQVDSQVTMMFWYRQQPGQSLTLIATANQGSEATYESGFVIDKFPISRPNLTFSTLTVSNMSPEDSSIYLCSVELFGERGNTIYFGEGSWLTVV.

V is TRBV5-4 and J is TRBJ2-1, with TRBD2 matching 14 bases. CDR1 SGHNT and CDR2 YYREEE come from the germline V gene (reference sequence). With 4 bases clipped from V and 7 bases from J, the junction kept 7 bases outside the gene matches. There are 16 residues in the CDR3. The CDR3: CASSRLAGGPLNEQFF. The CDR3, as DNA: TGTGCCAGCAGCCGACTAGCGGGAGGGCCCTTGAATGAGCAGTTCTTC.

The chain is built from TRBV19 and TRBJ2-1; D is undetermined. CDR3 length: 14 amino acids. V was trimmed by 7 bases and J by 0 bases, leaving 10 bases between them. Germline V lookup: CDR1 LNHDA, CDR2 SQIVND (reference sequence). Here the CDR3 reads CASKTESSYNEQFF. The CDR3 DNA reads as TGTGCCAGTAAAACGGAGAGCTCCTACAATGAGCAGTTCTTC.